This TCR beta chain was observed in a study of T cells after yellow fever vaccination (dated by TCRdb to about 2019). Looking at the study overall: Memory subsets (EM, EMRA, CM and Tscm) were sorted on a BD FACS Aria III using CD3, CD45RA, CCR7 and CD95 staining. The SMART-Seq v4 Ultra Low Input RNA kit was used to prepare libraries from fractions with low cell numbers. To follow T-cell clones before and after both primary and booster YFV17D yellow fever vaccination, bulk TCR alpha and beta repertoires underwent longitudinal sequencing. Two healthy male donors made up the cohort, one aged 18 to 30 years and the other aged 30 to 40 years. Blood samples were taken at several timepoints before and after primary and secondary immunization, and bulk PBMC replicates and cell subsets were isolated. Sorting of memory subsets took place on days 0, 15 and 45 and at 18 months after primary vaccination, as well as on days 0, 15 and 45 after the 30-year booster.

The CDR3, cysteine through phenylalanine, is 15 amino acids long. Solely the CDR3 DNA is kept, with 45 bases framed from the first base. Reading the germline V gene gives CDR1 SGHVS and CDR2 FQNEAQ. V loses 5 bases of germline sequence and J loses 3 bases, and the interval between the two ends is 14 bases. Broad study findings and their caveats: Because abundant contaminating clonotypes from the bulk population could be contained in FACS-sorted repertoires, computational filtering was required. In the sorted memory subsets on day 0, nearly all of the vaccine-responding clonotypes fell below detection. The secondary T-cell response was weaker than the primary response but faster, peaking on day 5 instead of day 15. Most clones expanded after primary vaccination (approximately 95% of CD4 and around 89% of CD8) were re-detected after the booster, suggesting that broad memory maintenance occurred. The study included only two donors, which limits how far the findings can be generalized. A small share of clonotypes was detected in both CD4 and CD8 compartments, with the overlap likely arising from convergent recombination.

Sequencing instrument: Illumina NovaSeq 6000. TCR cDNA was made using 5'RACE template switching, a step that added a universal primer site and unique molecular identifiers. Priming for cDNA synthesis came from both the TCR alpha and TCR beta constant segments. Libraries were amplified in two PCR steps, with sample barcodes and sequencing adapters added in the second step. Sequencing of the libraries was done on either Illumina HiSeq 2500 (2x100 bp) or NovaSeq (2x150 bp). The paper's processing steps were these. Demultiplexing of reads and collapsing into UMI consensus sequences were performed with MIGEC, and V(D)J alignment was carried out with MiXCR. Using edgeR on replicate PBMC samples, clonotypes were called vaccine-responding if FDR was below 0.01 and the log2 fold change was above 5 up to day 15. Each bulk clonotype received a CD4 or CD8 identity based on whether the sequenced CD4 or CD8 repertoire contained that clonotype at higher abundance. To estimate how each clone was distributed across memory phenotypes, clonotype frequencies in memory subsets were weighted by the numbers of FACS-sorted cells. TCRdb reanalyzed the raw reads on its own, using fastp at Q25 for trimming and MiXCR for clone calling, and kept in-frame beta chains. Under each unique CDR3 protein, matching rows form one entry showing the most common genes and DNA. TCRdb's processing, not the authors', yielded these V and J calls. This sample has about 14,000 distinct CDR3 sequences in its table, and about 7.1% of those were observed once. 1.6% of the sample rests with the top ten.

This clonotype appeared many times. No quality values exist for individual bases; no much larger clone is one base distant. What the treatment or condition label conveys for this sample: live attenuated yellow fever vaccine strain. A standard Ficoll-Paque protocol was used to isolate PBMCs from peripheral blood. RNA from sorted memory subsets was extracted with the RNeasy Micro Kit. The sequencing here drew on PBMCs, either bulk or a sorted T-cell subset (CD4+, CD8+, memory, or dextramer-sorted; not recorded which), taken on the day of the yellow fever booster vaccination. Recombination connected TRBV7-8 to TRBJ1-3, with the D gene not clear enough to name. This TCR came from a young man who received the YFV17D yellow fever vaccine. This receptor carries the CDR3 CASSIEPGFGNTIYF. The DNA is TGTGCCAGCAGCATAGAGCCTGGGTTTGGAAACACCATATATTTT.